This T cell receptor beta chain comes out of a study of cytomegalovirus exposure and HLA in healthy donors. Germline CDR1 and CDR2: PRHDT and FYEKMQ (reference sequence). CDR3 size: 12 residues. The V gene lost 5 bases and the J gene lost 8 bases, with 10 bases spanning the gap. PCR was performed using 60 Vbeta and 13 Jbeta primers. The assay was immunoSEQ multiplex PCR, and TCRdb's table has in-frame clones only and misses some. Of about 240,000 clones in the sample, approximately 81% were seen once. This clonotype was sampled from a woman aged 60-75 years in good health and CMV-seropositive. Sequencing input: PBMCs. This chain connects TRBV13 to TRBJ1-3; tentatively, D is TRBD1 (5 bases). The CDR3 sequence: CASSPSGDTIYF. CDR3 bases: TGTGCCAGCAGCCCTTCGGGGGACACCATATATTTT.